This note documents a single TCR beta chain sequence. Participants' reported clinical history set cohort assignment. Donors in Cohort 3 who had recovered were those with two negative PCRs, healthcare professional clearance, or resolution of their symptoms. This entry comes from a study of blood T cell repertoires in COVID-19. Whole-study context: Donors in the United States, Italy and Spain gave samples during acute or convalescent COVID-19.

The authors' processing: Amplification with reference gene primers provided the estimates of nucleated cell counts. Assay used: immunoSEQ multiplex PCR; TCRdb lists only in-frame clones, some missing. V and J calls and clone size are copied from that table; D and trimming were computed from the DNA. Of 350,000 to 450,000 clones in the sample, just under 90% were seen once. Germline CDR1 is SGDLS and CDR2 is YYNGEE. V lost 7 bases and J lost 2, with 10 bases in between. This CDR3 has 13 residues. The J gene is TRBJ2-1, the V gene TRBV9; D perhaps matches TRBD2 (6 bases). The material sequenced was PBMCs or T cells enriched from blood (not recorded which). This sequence was found in a woman between 25 and 40 years old who had recovered from COVID-19. The CDR3 protein is CASDAGPYNEQFF. In DNA form, the CDR3 reads TGTGCCAGCGACGCGGGACCCTACAATGAGCAGTTCTTC.